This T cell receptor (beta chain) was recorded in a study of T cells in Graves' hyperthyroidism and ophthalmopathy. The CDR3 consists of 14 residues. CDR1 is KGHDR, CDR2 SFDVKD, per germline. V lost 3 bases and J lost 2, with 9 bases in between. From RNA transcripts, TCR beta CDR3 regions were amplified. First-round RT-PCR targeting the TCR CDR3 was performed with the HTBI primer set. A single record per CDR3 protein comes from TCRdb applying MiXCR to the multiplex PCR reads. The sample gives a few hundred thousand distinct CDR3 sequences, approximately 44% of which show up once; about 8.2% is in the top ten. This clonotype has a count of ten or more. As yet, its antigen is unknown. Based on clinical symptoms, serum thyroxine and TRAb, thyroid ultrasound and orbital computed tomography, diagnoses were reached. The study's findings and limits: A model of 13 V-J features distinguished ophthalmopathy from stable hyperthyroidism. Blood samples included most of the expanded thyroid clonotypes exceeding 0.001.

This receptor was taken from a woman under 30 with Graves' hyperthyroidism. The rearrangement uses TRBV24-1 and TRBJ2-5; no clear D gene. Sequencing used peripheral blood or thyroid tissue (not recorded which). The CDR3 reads CATSDQLAQETQYF. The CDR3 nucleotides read TGTGCCACCAGTGATCAGTTGGCACAAGAGACCCAGTACTTC.